This T cell receptor (beta chain) was profiled in a study of CXCR3-negative and CXCR3-positive naive CD8 T cells (dated by TCRdb to 2018 to 2020). Regarding the complete study: Some 150 million TRB reads were obtained in total, roughly 1.5 +/- 0.3 million reads per library. Diversity and physicochemical repertoire analyses were performed on about ten donors pooled from two independent experiments. For the TRBV-TRBJ cluster analysis, the naive subsets came from about 5 donors, while the memory cells came from 3 donors. The research as a whole found: CXCR3 expression partially decreased after cryopreservation, so most assays used freshly isolated PBMCs. Comparably high repertoire diversity was found in both naive subsets, whereas much lower repertoire diversity was found in memory CD8+ T cells. Within the same donor, TRBV-TRBJ usage looked similar between naive CXCR3-negative and CXCR3-positive cells, but memory cells had distinct patterns. Surface CD5, linked to self-reactivity in mice, was comparable between naive subsets; TCR interaction strength was therefore also inferred from TRB CDR3 physicochemical properties. TRB CDR3s from CXCR3-positive naive cells showed higher hydrophobicity (lower Kidera factor 4), lower energy, and higher strength and volume indices than CXCR3-negative naive cells.

With regard to this clonotype: The clone's antigen remains unknown.

The listed sequencing device is NextSeq 550. The Human TCR Profiling Kit (MiLaboratory) was used to prepare UMI-labeled 5' RACE TRB cDNA libraries. cDNA synthesis used the entire amount of extracted RNA, and PCR amplification then used the entire amount of cDNA produced. Libraries were prepared in parallel with an identical number of PCR cycles. The paper's processing steps were these. With a minimum of two reads required per UMI, MIGEC and MiXCR pulled out about 50,000 +/- 9,200 unique UMI-labeled TRB cDNA molecules from each library. Each library averaged roughly 40,000 +/- 10,000 functional in-frame TRB CDR3 nucleotide clonotypes without stop codons. After downsampling to 5000 UMI-labeled TRB molecules per sample, diversity metrics, including normalized Shannon-Wiener and Chao1, were computed in VDJtools. Clonotype-size-weighted physicochemical properties of the central five CDR3 residues (interaction energy, strength, volume and Kidera factor 4) were computed in VDJtools. After the reads were reprocessed by TCRdb, one entry was made per CDR3 protein sequence, with no DNA. TCRdb's processing, not the authors' own work, is the source of the V and J calls. The sample's records list about 90,000 distinct CDR3 sequences. The leading ten clones occupy 0.9% to 1.2% of the sample.

For every CD8+ T cell subset, over 250,000 cells were flow-sorted straight into RLT lysis buffer, and each subset was sorted in triplicate. To exclude memory contaminants, naive CD8+ T cells were stringently defined as CD45RO-CCR7+CD27+CD95-. Standard density gradient centrifugation was used to isolate peripheral blood mononuclear cells from buffy coats. A FACSAria III was used to flow-sort naive CD8+ T cells into CXCR3-negative and CXCR3-positive populations. Total RNA was extracted from sorted cells using an RNeasy Mini Kit. The TCR sequence derives from a human donor in good health. Some clones in this sample may be carry-over from other donors' samples. The sequencing sample was made of naive CXCR3- CD8+ T cells from blood. The sample's cell subset or site, from its label and the paper: CD45RO-CCR7+CD27+CD95- naive CD8+ T cells lacking CXCR3 (TNR3-).

The CDR3 protein sequence reads: CASSLGAAPYEQYF. The sequence is built from TRBV27 and TRBJ2-7; TCRdb's D gene call, TRBD1, goes unchecked for lack of DNA. According to the germline V gene (reference sequence), CDR1 reads MNHEY and CDR2 reads SMNVEV. The CDR3 has 14 amino acids, counting the end cysteine and phenylalanine. The DNA is not on file.